The text below deals with one TCR beta chain. The target antigen is unknown. Clones were read by immunoSEQ multiplex PCR, and TCRdb kept only the in-frame ones, dropping some. In the table there are more than 50,000 clones, 70% to 75% of which are singletons. Germline lookup yields CDR1 SGHDT and CDR2 YYEEEE. Trimming cost V 2 bases and J 5 bases, with 10 bases left between them. The CDR3 is 13 amino acids. This sample was included in a study of PD-1 blockade in classical Hodgkin lymphoma. Study-wide results and limits: Differences between repertoires have undefined causes, possibly disease activity or prior therapy. Researchers reported that CD4+ TCR diversity, though not CD8+, rose significantly by C4D1. The diversity seen at baseline in complete responders resembled that of newly diagnosed patients.

Every single patient, without exception, relapsed after autologous stem cell transplantation, and brentuximab vedotin exposure varied. The input for sequencing was peripheral blood mononuclear cells (PBMCs), taken before the second cycle of nivolumab. The chain is built from TRBV5-6 and TRBJ1-1, with TRBD1 as a possible D gene (6 bases). This TCR came from a human donor with classical Hodgkin lymphoma. This CDR3 is CASSFGGQTEAFF. In DNA form, the CDR3 reads TGTGCCAGCAGCTTTGGCGGACAGACTGAAGCTTTCTTT.